These 5 T cell receptor beta chains originate from one sample sequenced in a study of CD8 T cells in Susac syndrome. With random hexamers, reverse transcription was performed on roughly 0.45 to 1 ug of RNA. TCRdb re-analysed the immunoSEQ multiplex PCR reads in MiXCR, keeping a single row per CDR3 protein. Of 140,000 to 150,000 distinct CDR3 sequences listed, approximately 94% were seen once; the top ten hold around 0.08%. Sequencing was carried out using CD4+ T cells from PBMCs. The receptors shown here come from a human donor in good health.

The chain recombines TRBV10-3 with TRBJ2-3, with D possibly being TRBD2 (5 bases). The germline V gene has CDR1 ENHRY and CDR2 SYGVKD. The CDR3 length is 12 residues. V was cut by 2 bases and J by 6 bases, with 6 bases left in between. CDR3 sequence (DNA): TGTGCCATCAGTGAGGGCGGGGATACGCAGTATTTT. The encoded protein is CAISEGGDTQYF.

This clonotype appeared a single time. CDR3 coding DNA: TGCAGGCCCGGGACAGGGGGCTCTAACTATGGCTACACCTTC. Amino acids: CRPGTGGSNYGYTF. The V and J genes are TRBV20-1 and TRBJ1-2; 12 bases align to TRBD1. CDR1 is DFQATT and CDR2 is SNEGSKA in the germline V gene (reference sequence). This CDR3 has 14 residues.

This clonotype has only one observation. V and J are TRBV27 and TRBJ2-1, with D possibly TRBD1 on 6 matching bases. The germline V and J ends were trimmed by 4 bases and 9 bases, with 22 bases remaining between them. The V gene's germline CDR1 is MNHEY and CDR2 SMNVEV (reference sequence). The CDR3 runs to 16 residues. In DNA, the CDR3 is TGTGCCAGCAGTTATCGTCCGCCGGGACATCTTACTGAGCAGTTCTTC. It encodes CASSYRPPGHLTEQFF.

The rearrangement uses TRBV5-6 and TRBJ2-7, with 7 bases matching TRBD2. Looked up from germline, CDR1 is SGHDT and CDR2 is YYEEEE. CDR3 length: 13 residues. The V and J ends lost 4 bases and 6 bases, in that order; junction bases with no gene match: 7. CDR3 nucleotide sequence: TGTGCCAGCAGCCGTCGGACTAGAAGCGAGCAGTACTTC. Translated, it gives CASSRRTRSEQYF.

J is TRBJ1-1 and V is TRBV29-1, with D perhaps matching TRBD1 (6 bases). CDR1 and CDR2 from the germline V gene are SQVTM and ANQGSEA. V dropped 4 bases and J dropped 0 bases, with 9 bases sitting between them. The CDR3 consists of 13 residues. The CDR3 coding sequence is TGCAGCGTTGGGGGGCACCTGAACACTGAAGCTTTCTTT. It translates to CSVGGHLNTEAFF.